Below are 32 T cell receptor beta chains sequenced from a single sample in a study of graft-versus-host responses after intestinal transplantation. The antigens these receptors bind are not known. Generated by immunoSEQ multiplex PCR, the TCRdb table keeps only in-frame clones and is missing some. The sample consists of roughly 93,000 clones, 90% to 95% of them appearing once. The material sequenced was unstimulated CD8+ T cells sorted from spleen or lymph node cells, taken before intestinal transplant. The receptors were sampled from a human donor who received an intestinal transplant.

The chain couples TRBV9 to TRBJ1-2, with D uncertain. Per the germline V gene, CDR1 is SGDLS and CDR2 is YYNGEE. The CDR3 is 12 amino acids. Trimming removed 3 bases from V and 8 bases from J, with 11 bases in between. CDR3 amino acids: CASSAGVEGYTF. For the CDR3, the DNA is TGTGCCAGCAGCGCCGGGGTTGAAGGCTACACCTTC.

The rearrangement links TRBV30 to TRBJ2-7; D gene ambiguous. Germline V gives CDR1 GTSNPN, CDR2 SVGIG (reference sequence). V was clipped by 2 bases and J by 4 bases, with 15 bases between them. This CDR3 spans 14 amino acids. The CDR3 nucleotides are TGTGCCTGGAGTATCTCTAGGTTATTTTACGAGCAGTACTTC. Its protein is CAWSISRLFYEQYF.

The chain links TRBV5-5 to TRBJ1-3; D uncertain. V lost 5 bases to trimming and J lost 0 bases, with 12 bases between them. Germline assignment: CDR1 SGHKS and CDR2 YYEKEE (reference sequence). This CDR3 has 15 residues. CDR3 amino acids: CASRLNIYSGNTIYF. DNA of the CDR3: TGTGCCAGCAGACTCAATATTTACTCTGGAAACACCATATATTTT.

The chain links TRBV27 to TRBJ2-5; 7 nucleotides agree with TRBD1. The DNA matches TRBJ2-7 better at its end, which makes the J call doubtful. Germline lookup yields CDR1 MNHEY and CDR2 SMNVEV (reference sequence). This CDR3 has 13 amino acids. The DNA for the CDR3 is TGTGCCAGCAGTTGGGGTAGGGGGCGCGAGCAGTACTTC. It yields the protein CASSWGRGREQYF.

V gene TRBV27 combines with J gene TRBJ1-2; weak D call: TRBD1 (6 bases). CDR1 is MNHEY, CDR2 SMNVEV, per germline (reference sequence). The CDR3 length is 15 residues. Between the trimmed V and J ends, which lost 5 bases and 4 bases, there was a span of 17 bases. CDR3 coding DNA: TGTGCCAGCAGTCAAAACTACGGGACACTCTATGGCTACACCTTC. This translates into CASSQNYGTLYGYTF.

This chain uses TRBV30 with TRBJ2-7; the match to TRBD1 covers 10 bases. The germline V gene has CDR1 GTSNPN and CDR2 SVGIG (reference sequence). V lost 2 bases and J lost 5; bases outside the gene matches: 9. The CDR3 is made up of 15 amino acids. This CDR3 is CAWSFQLTGGNEQYF. CDR3 in DNA: TGTGCCTGGAGTTTCCAGTTGACAGGGGGCAACGAGCAGTACTTC.

The J gene is TRBJ1-1, the V gene TRBV11-2, with unresolved D. V dropped 7 bases and J dropped 3 bases, with 15 bases sitting between them. The CDR3 spans 14 residues. Germline V gene sequence: CDR1 SGHAT, CDR2 FQNNGV. The CDR3 DNA sequence: TGTGCCAGCAACACCAACAGTGCCTACACTGAAGCTTTCTTT. This gives the protein CASNTNSAYTEAFF.

V is TRBV4-1 and J is TRBJ2-3; the match to TRBD2 covers 9 bases. The J segment lost 0 bases and the V segment lost 2 bases, leaving 0 bases of the junction unmatched. The CDR3 is made up of 15 amino acids. Germline V CDR1 and CDR2: MGHRA, YSYEKL. The CDR3 sequence: CASSQLAGSTDTQYF. Written as DNA, the CDR3 is TGCGCCAGCAGCCAACTAGCGGGAAGCACAGATACGCAGTATTTT.

The chain uses TRBV2 and TRBJ1-1; D is undetermined. Trimming stripped 9 bases from V and 0 bases from J, with 8 bases between. From germline, CDR1 is SNHLY and CDR2 FYNNEI. The CDR3 covers 12 residues. The CDR3 protein is CASQIMNTEAFF. The CDR3 bases are TGTGCCAGTCAGATCATGAACACTGAAGCTTTCTTT.

This chain uses TRBV9 with TRBJ1-6; perhaps TRBD1 as D (6 bases). CDR3 length: 16 amino acids. CDR1 is SGDLS, CDR2 YYNGEE, per germline. V was pared by 3 bases and J by 7 bases, with 17 bases between. Written as DNA, the CDR3 is TGTGCCAGCAGCGCAGAACAGACAGGTCAAAATTCACCCCTCCACTTT. This encodes CASSAEQTGQNSPLHF.

This clone was seen once. V is TRBV5-1 and J is TRBJ2-7; D remains unclear. The CDR3 runs 13 residues. Between the trimmed V and J ends, which lost 5 bases and 0 bases, there was a span of 9 bases. Germline V gives CDR1 SGHRS, CDR2 YFSETQ. Written as DNA, the CDR3 is TGCGCCAGCAGAGACATGAGCTCCTACGAGCAGTACTTC. Translated, it gives CASRDMSSYEQYF.

CDR3 DNA sequence: TGTGCCAGCAGCATAAAGGGGACAGGTCCCTACGGTAATGAAAAACTGTTTTTT. Amino acids: CASSIKGTGPYGNEKLFF. The rearrangement joins TRBV13 to TRBJ1-4, with 8 bases that match TRBD1. The CDR3 covers 18 residues. CDR1 is PRHDT, CDR2 FYEKMQ, per germline (reference sequence). V trimming: 5 bases; J trimming: 4 bases; junction bases outside the gene matches: 15.

The chain joins TRBV4-1 to TRBJ2-2; TRBD1 matches 8 bases. Germline V CDR1 and CDR2: MGHRA, YSYEKL. V trimming: 0 bases; J trimming: 3 bases; junction bases outside the gene matches: 6. The CDR3 covers 17 residues. The CDR3 sequence is CASSQEGGQGYTGELFF. The CDR3 bases are TGCGCCAGCAGCCAAGAGGGAGGACAGGGTTACACCGGGGAGCTGTTTTTT.

This sequence joins TRBV30 and TRBJ2-3, with D perhaps TRBD2 (6 bases). The V and J ends lost 3 bases and 5 bases respectively, with 9 bases between them. The CDR3 covers 12 residues. The germline V gene encodes CDR1 GTSNPN and CDR2 SVGIG (reference sequence). The CDR3 spells CAWSGRGDTQYF. The CDR3 DNA sequence: TGTGCCTGGAGCGGGAGAGGAGATACGCAGTATTTT.

The chain uses TRBV7-9 and TRBJ2-6, with 11 bases aligning to TRBD1. Trimming removed 5 bases from V and 3 bases from J; junction bases left unmatched: 9. Germline assignment: CDR1 SEHNR and CDR2 FQNEAQ (reference sequence). This CDR3 spans 18 amino acids. Here the CDR3 reads CASSKSGTGGFGANVLTF. The CDR3 nucleotides read TGTGCCAGCAGCAAATCCGGGACAGGGGGTTTTGGGGCCAACGTCCTGACTTTC. Based on the CDR3 plus reference TRBV7-9 and TRBJ2-6, the full variable domain is DTGVSQNPRHKITKRGQNVTFRCDPISEHNRLYWYRQTLGQGPEFLTYFQNEAQLEKSRLLSDRFSAERPKGSFSTLEIQRTEQGDSAMYLCASSKSGTGGFGANVLTFGAGSRLTVL.

This chain connects TRBV7-9 to TRBJ2-7, with 7 bases aligning to TRBD2. V trimming: 5 bases; J trimming: 0 bases; junction bases outside the gene matches: 10. The CDR3 totals 16 residues. Germline CDR1 is SEHNR and CDR2 is FQNEAQ (reference sequence). The CDR3 bases are TGTGCCAGCAGCGGACCGTGGGAGGGCTACTCCTACGAGCAGTACTTC. Protein product: CASSGPWEGYSYEQYF.

The CDR3 coding sequence is TGTGCCAGCAGCCCCCGGGACTCCAACTGGGAGACCCAGTACTTC. Its protein is CASSPRDSNWETQYF. The gene calls are TRBV13 and TRBJ2-5; a possible D gene is TRBD2 (6 bases). Germline loops: CDR1 PRHDT, CDR2 FYEKMQ (reference sequence). Trimming left V 5 bases short and J 5 bases short, with 18 bases between. The CDR3 covers 15 residues.

This clone was counted once. This rearrangement joins TRBV4-3 to TRBJ2-5; 8 bases agree with TRBD1. The assigned J gene may be wrong: the sequence end matches TRBJ2-7 better. The length of the CDR3 is 16 residues. Looked up from germline, CDR1 is LGHNA and CDR2 is YSLEER. Here the CDR3 DNA reads TGCGCCAGCAGCCAAGATAACGGCAGGGGGCAGTACGAGCAGTACTTC. Translation gives CASSQDNGRGQYEQYF.

The chain has TRBV5-1 and TRBJ2-7; 11 bases are shared with TRBD2. V lost 0 bases to trimming and J lost 2 bases; unmatched junction nucleotides: 13. This CDR3 is built from 19 residues. Germline CDR1 reads SGHRS; CDR2 reads YFSETQ. As DNA, the CDR3 is TGCGCCAGCAGCTTGGGGGCGGTATCTAGCGGGAGGAGGACCTACGAGCAGTACTTC. Residues: CASSLGAVSSGRRTYEQYF.

This chain connects TRBV11-2 to TRBJ2-7; TRBD2 is a possible D gene (6 bases). Per germline, CDR1 SGHAT and CDR2 FQNNGV. The CDR3 consists of 11 residues. Trimming shortened V by 5 bases and J by 9 bases, and 11 bases separated the two germline ends. The CDR3 nucleotides read TGTGCCAGCAGCCAACTGGGAGGGCAGTACTTC. It translates to CASSQLGGQYF.

This clone was recorded only once. CDR3 protein: CASSTSGVRGETQYF. The CDR3 DNA reads TGTGCCAGCAGCACGAGCGGAGTCAGGGGGGAGACCCAGTACTTC. V gene TRBV27 combines with J gene TRBJ2-5; 7 positions match TRBD1. V lost 6 bases and J lost 5; bases outside the gene matches: 12. Germline V gene data show CDR1 as MNHEY and CDR2 as SMNVEV (reference sequence). The CDR3 runs to 15 residues.

The V call is TRBV25-1, the J call TRBJ1-1; weak D call: TRBD1 (5 bases). The germline V gene encodes CDR1 MGHDK and CDR2 SYGVNS. The ends were cut back, 5 bases at V and 11 bases at J, with 15 bases in the middle. The CDR3 has 12 residues. CDR3 protein: CASSSGGVWAFF. The CDR3 DNA is TGTGCCAGCAGTTCTGGAGGGGTTTGGGCTTTCTTT.

The chain links TRBV5-6 to TRBJ2-3; 7 bases are a match to TRBD2. The CDR3 covers 16 residues. Germline V gives CDR1 SGHDT, CDR2 YYEEEE. Germline trimming cut 1 base from V and 3 bases from J; bases unmatched to any gene: 8. The CDR3 DNA follows: TGTGCCAGCAGCTTGAAGCTAGCGGAAACTACAGATACGCAGTATTTT. Translation gives CASSLKLAETTDTQYF.

This chain joins TRBV5-6 and TRBJ2-5; D is unresolved. Germline-derived CDR1 and CDR2 are SGHDT and YYEEEE. This CDR3 spans 12 amino acids. The V end lost 3 bases, the J end lost 0 bases, and 3 bases lay between the germline ends. CDR3 loop: CASSSYQETQYF. In nucleotides, the CDR3 is TGTGCCAGCAGCTCTTACCAAGAGACCCAGTACTTC.

The chain carries TRBV7-8 and TRBJ2-2; 7 nucleotides match TRBD1. This CDR3 has 15 residues. V was pared by 1 base and J by 4 bases, with 3 bases of the junction left unmatched. The germline gives CDR1 SGHVS, CDR2 FQNEAQ. CDR3 DNA sequence: TGTGCCAGCAGCTTAGGACAGGGCGGCACCGGGGAGCTGTTTTTT. Its translation is CASSLGQGGTGELFF.

This clone was observed a single time. The rearrangement links TRBV27 to TRBJ2-7, with a tentative D call TRBD1 (5 bases). V was clipped by 4 bases and J by 6 bases, with 25 bases between them. The length of the CDR3 is 17 residues. Germline loops: CDR1 MNHEY, CDR2 SMNVEV (reference sequence). This CDR3 is CASSSSTQAQSFGEQYF. The CDR3, as DNA: TGTGCCAGCAGTTCAAGCACACAGGCCCAGTCTTTTGGCGAGCAGTACTTC.

V usage is TRBV7-8 and J usage is TRBJ2-5; 7 bases fit TRBD2. CDR3 length: 15 residues. The V and J ends lost 4 bases and 5 bases, in that order; junction bases with no gene match: 10. Germline CDR1 and CDR2: SGHVS and FQNEAQ. CDR3 DNA: TGTGCCAGCAGCTCATTCCCCGGGACTAATGAGACCCAGTACTTC. Its translation is CASSSFPGTNETQYF.

This chain uses TRBV19 with TRBJ1-5; possible D gene TRBD1, 5 bases. V was clipped by 7 bases and J by 4 bases, with 11 bases between them. Germline V gives CDR1 LNHDA, CDR2 SQIVND (reference sequence). The CDR3 has 13 residues. CDR3 region: CASTRQNNQPQHF. The CDR3 nucleotides read TGTGCCAGTACCAGACAGAATAATCAGCCCCAGCATTTT.

The V gene is TRBV9, the J gene TRBJ1-6; 8 bases are shared with TRBD1. The germline gives CDR1 SGDLS, CDR2 YYNGEE. J gave up 5 bases and V 3 bases, and 7 bases lay outside the gene matches. The CDR3 length is 16 residues. This chain's CDR3 is CASSAKGQDHNSPLHF. Written as DNA, the CDR3 is TGTGCCAGCAGCGCAAAGGGACAGGACCATAATTCACCCCTCCACTTT.

The chain employs TRBV4-1 and TRBJ1-5, with 7 bases that match TRBD1. The germline CDR1 and CDR2 sequences are MGHRA and YSYEKL. The V segment lost 2 bases and the J segment 3 bases; nucleotides outside the gene matches: 10. This CDR3 has 17 amino acids. CDR3 sequence (DNA): TGCGCCAGCAGCCAATTACAAGAGACAGGGCTCAATCAGCCCCAGCATTTT. It yields the protein CASSQLQETGLNQPQHF.

This clone appeared once. The chain joins TRBV19 to TRBJ2-7; D is perhaps TRBD1 (8 bases). V was clipped by 5 bases and J by 1 base, with 15 bases between them. Germline V gene sequence: CDR1 LNHDA, CDR2 SQIVND (reference sequence). The CDR3 totals 15 residues. The CDR3 protein is CASSAGDRSSYEQYF. The CDR3 DNA follows: TGTGCCAGTAGTGCGGGGGACAGGTCATCCTACGAGCAGTACTTC.

CDR3 sequence (DNA): TGTGCCAGTAGTATTTTGGACTCTAGCACAGATACGCAGTATTTT. It is translated as CASSILDSSTDTQYF. V and J are TRBV19 and TRBJ2-3; possible D gene TRBD2, 5 bases. V was trimmed by 3 bases and J by 0 bases, leaving 10 bases between them. Germline V lookup: CDR1 LNHDA, CDR2 SQIVND (reference sequence). CDR3 size: 15 residues.